This is a list of T cell receptor beta chains from one sample in a study of Graves' ophthalmopathy and Graves' hyperthyroidism. TCRdb independently ran MiXCR on the multiplex PCR reads; one entry per CDR3 protein. The data hold over 500,000 distinct CDR3 sequences, with 20% to 25% observed a single time. Sequenced material: peripheral blood. These receptors all come from a woman in her late teens or twenties with stable Graves' hyperthyroidism. Some clones in this sample may be carry-over from other donors' samples. Each CDR3 is given with its conserved first and last residue. Each record gives: V gene, D gene, clone size, J gene, CDR3 protein, CDR3 DNA. D genes are given only for firm matches. Rows give clone size only sometimes, using once, few, many, or a class for an expanded clone.

TRBV9	-	-	TRBJ2-7	CASSQFEREQYF	TGTGCCAGCAGCCAATTCGAGCGGGAGCAGTACTTC
TRBV5-1	-	many	TRBJ1-1	CASSKDRAEAFF	TGCGCCAGCAGCAAGGACAGAGCTGAAGCTTTCTTT
TRBV3-1	-	many	TRBJ1-1	CASSQVHWGEAFF	TGTGCCAGCAGCCAAGTACACTGGGGCGAAGCTTTCTTT
TRBV9	-	many	TRBJ2-5	CASSVAGDFQTQYF	TGTGCCAGCAGCGTAGCTGGAGATTTCCAGACCCAGTACTTC
TRBV2	-	-	TRBJ2-5	CASSGYLRNQETQYF	TGTGCCAGCAGTGGATACCTGAGAAACCAAGAGACCCAGTACTTC
TRBV6-1	TRBD1	many	TRBJ1-5	CASSPQGRQPQHF	TGTGCCAGCAGTCCACAGGGGCGTCAGCCCCAGCATTTT
TRBV30	-	many	TRBJ1-1	CAWTLGHNTEAFF	TGTGCCTGGACTTTGGGACACAACACTGAAGCTTTCTTT
TRBV6-1	TRBD1	-	TRBJ1-2	CASSKTGSDGYTF	TGTGCCAGCAGTAAGACAGGGTCTGACGGCTACACCTTC
TRBV20-1	-	-	TRBJ2-5	CSARRPSPQETQYF	TGCAGTGCTAGAAGGCCTAGCCCCCAGGAGACCCAGTACTTC
TRBV6-5	-	many	TRBJ1-1	CASSYPGNEAFF	TGTGCCAGCAGTTACCCAGGGAATGAAGCTTTCTTT
TRBV27	-	few	TRBJ2-5	CASSLSITYGETQYF	TGTGCCAGCAGTTTATCTATCACCTACGGGGAGACCCAGTACTTC
TRBV13	-	many	TRBJ2-6	CASLGPANVLTF	TGTGCCAGCCTTGGTCCCGCCAACGTCCTGACTTTC
TRBV6-5	-	-	TRBJ1-1	CASSWTAQNTEAFF	TGTGCCAGCAGTTGGACGGCTCAGAACACTGAAGCTTTCTTT
TRBV20-1	-	many	TRBJ1-1	CSATRGGNTEAFF	TGCAGTGCGACCAGGGGAGGGAACACTGAAGCTTTCTTT
TRBV19	TRBD1	-	TRBJ2-5	CASSTDRSETQYF	TGTGCCAGTAGTACGGACAGGTCGGAGACCCAGTACTTC
TRBV28	-	many	TRBJ2-7	CASSSPRAVPYEQYF	TGTGCCAGCAGTTCCCCTCGGGCGGTACCCTACGAGCAGTACTTC
TRBV13	-	many	TRBJ1-6	CASSLEQINSPLHF	TGTGCCAGCAGCTTAGAACAAATAAATTCACCCCTCCACTTT
TRBV27	-	-	TRBJ1-1	CASSRIRDTEAFF	TGTGCCAGCAGTCGCATCAGGGATACTGAAGCTTTCTTT
TRBV2	-	many	TRBJ1-1	CASMFRGNTEAFF	TGTGCCAGTATGTTCAGAGGGAACACTGAAGCTTTCTTT
TRBV19	-	many	TRBJ2-6	CASRKPGAGANVLTF	TGTGCCAGTCGTAAGCCGGGGGCTGGGGCCAACGTCCTGACTTTC
TRBV27	-	-	TRBJ1-1	CASSPRGRYTEAFF	TGTGCCAGCAGCCCGCGGGGGCGGTACACTGAAGCTTTCTTT
TRBV19	-	many	TRBJ2-7	CASSIGSSNFYEQYF	TGTGCCAGTAGTATTGGCAGCTCTAATTTCTACGAGCAGTACTTC
TRBV28	-	-	TRBJ1-2	CASRSGDRVIYTF	TGTGCCAGCAGATCGGGGGACCGAGTGATCTACACCTTC
TRBV28	TRBD1	many	TRBJ2-5	CASSSTQTGVGETQYF	TGTGCCAGCAGTTCGACCCAGACAGGGGTTGGAGAGACCCAGTACTTC